The source of this T cell receptor (beta chain) is a study of radiation and T cells in renal cell carcinoma. A remark on this clone: Its specificity is unknown.

Whole-study results and caveats: In blood, top tumor clones expanded by 2 weeks, shrinking by 4. Pretreatment tumor biopsies were lacking, so baseline clonotypes are unknown.

Assay: immunoSEQ multiplex PCR; the TCRdb copy retains only in-frame clones and omits some. The sample has 150,000 to 190,000 clones, roughly 87% seen once. Described time point: blood 2 weeks post-SBRT. Noted treatment: 15 Gy SBRT to primary tumor, nephrectomy 4 weeks later. The clonotype comes from a woman aged 45-65 years with renal cell carcinoma. The specimen was blood, collected from a patient whose treatment included radiotherapy and nephrectomy.

CDR3 sequence reads: CASRFDSNYGYTF. CDR3 coding DNA: TGTGCCAGCAGGTTCGACAGTAACTATGGCTACACCTTC. This rearrangement joins TRBV2 to TRBJ1-2; perhaps TRBD1 as D (5 bases). Between the trimmed V and J ends, which lost 6 bases and 1 base, there was a span of 9 bases. The CDR3 has 13 residues. The germline CDR1 and CDR2 sequences are SNHLY and FYNNEI. The whole variable domain, filled in from reference TRBV2 and TRBJ1-2, reads EPEVTQTPSHQVTQMGQEVILRCVPISNHLYFYWYRQILGQKVEFLVSFYNNEISEKSEIFDDQFSVERPDGSNFTLKIRSTKLEDSAMYFCASRFDSNYGYTFGSGTRLTVV.